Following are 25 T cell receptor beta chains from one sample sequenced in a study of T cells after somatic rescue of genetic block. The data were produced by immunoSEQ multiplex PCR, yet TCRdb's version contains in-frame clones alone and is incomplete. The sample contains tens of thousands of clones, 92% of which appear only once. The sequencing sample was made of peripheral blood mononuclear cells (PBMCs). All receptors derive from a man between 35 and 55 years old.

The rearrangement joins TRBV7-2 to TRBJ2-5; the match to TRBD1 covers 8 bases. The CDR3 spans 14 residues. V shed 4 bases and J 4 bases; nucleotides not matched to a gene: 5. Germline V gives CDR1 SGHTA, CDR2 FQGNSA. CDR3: CASSSGQGRETQYF. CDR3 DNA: TGTGCCAGCAGCTCCGGACAGGGACGAGAGACCCAGTACTTC.

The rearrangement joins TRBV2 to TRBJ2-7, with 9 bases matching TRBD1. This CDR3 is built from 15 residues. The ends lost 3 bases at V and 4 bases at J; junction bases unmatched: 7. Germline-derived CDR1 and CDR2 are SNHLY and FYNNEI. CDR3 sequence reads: CASSDGTGLGYEQYF. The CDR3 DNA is TGTGCCAGCAGTGATGGGACAGGGTTGGGATACGAGCAGTACTTC.

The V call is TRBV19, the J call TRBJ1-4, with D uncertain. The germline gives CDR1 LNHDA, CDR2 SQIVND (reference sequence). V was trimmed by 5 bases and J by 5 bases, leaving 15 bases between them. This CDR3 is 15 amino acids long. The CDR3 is CASSPSFERNEKLFF. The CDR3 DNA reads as TGTGCCAGTAGTCCCTCCTTCGAACGGAATGAAAAACTGTTTTTT.

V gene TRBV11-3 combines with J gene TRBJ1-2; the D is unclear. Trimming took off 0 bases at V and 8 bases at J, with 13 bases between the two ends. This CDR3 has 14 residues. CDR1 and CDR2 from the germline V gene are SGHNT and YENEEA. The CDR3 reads CASSLDYSTYGYTF. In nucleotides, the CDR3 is TGTGCCAGCAGCTTAGATTACAGTACCTACGGCTACACCTTC.

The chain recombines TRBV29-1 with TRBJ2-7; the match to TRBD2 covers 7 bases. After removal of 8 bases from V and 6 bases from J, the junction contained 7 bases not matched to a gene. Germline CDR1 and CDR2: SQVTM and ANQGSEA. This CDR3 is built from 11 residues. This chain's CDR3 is CSTWGGTEQYF. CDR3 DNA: TGCAGCACCTGGGGGGGAACCGAGCAGTACTTC.

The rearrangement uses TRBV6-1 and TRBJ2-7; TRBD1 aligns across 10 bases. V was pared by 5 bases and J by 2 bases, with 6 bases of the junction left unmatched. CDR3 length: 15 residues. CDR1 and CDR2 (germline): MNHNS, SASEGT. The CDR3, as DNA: TGTGCCAGCAGTTCCCGGGACAGGGGAACCTACGAGCAGTACTTC. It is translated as CASSSRDRGTYEQYF.

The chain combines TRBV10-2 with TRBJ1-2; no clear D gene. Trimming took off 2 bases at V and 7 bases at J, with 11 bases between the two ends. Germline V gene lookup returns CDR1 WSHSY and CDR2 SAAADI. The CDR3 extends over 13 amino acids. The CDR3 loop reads CASSEEVLSGYTF. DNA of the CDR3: TGCGCCAGCAGTGAGGAGGTTTTATCTGGCTACACCTTC.

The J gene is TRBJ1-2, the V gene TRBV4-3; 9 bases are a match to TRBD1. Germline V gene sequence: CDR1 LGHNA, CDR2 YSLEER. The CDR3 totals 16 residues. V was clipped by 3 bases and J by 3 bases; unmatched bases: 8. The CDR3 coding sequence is TGCGCCAGCAGCCATGGGGGAACAGGGGGCGACTATGGCTACACCTTC. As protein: CASSHGGTGGDYGYTF.

Here the CDR3 reads CASSDVVGAGELFF. The DNA for the CDR3 is TGTGCCAGCAGTGATGTGGTGGGGGCCGGGGAGCTGTTTTTT. This chain links TRBV28 with TRBJ2-2, with D perhaps TRBD1 or TRBD2 (5 bases each). This CDR3 has 14 amino acids. V lost 5 bases, J lost 6 bases, and 13 bases lay in between. In germline, CDR1 is MDHEN, CDR2 SYDVKM.

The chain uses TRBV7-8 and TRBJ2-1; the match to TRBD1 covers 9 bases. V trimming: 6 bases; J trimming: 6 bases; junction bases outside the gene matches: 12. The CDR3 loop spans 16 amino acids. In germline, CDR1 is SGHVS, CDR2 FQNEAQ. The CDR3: CASRDTGGFGSNEQFF. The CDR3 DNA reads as TGTGCCAGCAGGGATACAGGGGGCTTCGGAAGCAATGAGCAGTTCTTC.

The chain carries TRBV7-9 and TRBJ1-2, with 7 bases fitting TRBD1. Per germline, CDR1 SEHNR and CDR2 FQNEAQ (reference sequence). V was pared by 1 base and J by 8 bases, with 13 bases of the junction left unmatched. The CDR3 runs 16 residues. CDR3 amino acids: CASSLVIPGGGEGYTF. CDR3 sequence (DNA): TGTGCCAGCAGCTTAGTTATCCCAGGGGGTGGCGAGGGCTACACCTTC.

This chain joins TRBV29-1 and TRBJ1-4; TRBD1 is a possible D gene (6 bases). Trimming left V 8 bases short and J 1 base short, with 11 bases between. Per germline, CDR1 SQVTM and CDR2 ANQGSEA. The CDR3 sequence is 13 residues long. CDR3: CSIRTETNEKLFF. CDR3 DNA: TGCAGCATACGGACAGAAACTAATGAAAAACTGTTTTTT. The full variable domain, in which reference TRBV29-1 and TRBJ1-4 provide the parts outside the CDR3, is SAVISQKPSRDICQRGTSLTIQCQVDSQVTMMFWYRQQPGQSLTLIATANQGSEATYESGFVIDKFPISRPNLTFSTLTVSNMSPEDSSIYLCSIRTETNEKLFFGSGTQLSVL.

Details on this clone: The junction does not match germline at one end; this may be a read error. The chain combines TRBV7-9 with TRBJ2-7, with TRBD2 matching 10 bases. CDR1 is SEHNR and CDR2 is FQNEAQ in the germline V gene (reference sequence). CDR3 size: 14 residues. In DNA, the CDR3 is TGTGCCAGCAGCCTAGCGGGAGAAATCCACGAGCAGTACTTC. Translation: CASSLAGEIHEQYF.

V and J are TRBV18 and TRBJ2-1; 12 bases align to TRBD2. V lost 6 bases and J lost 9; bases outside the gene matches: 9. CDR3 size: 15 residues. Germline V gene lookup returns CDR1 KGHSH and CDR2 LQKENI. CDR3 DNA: TGTGCCAGCTCTCCTGCTAGCGGGGGGGCCCGTGAGCAGTTCTTC. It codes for CASSPASGGAREQFF. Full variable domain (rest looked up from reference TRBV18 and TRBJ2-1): NAGVMQNPRHLVRRRGQEARLRCSPMKGHSHVYWYRQLPEEGLKFMVYLQKENIIDESGMPKERFSAEFPKEGPSILRIQQVVRGDSAAYFCASSPASGGAREQFFGPGTRLTVL.

CDR3 coding DNA: TGTGCCAGCAGCTCCGGCTCCTATAATTCACCCCTCCACTTT. This encodes CASSSGSYNSPLHF. This chain links TRBV2 with TRBJ1-6; D remains unclear. V lost 6 bases to trimming and J lost 0 bases, with 6 bases between them. The CDR3 consists of 14 residues. The germline CDR1 and CDR2 sequences are SNHLY and FYNNEI. The variable domain in full, completed from reference TRBV2 and TRBJ1-6, reads EPEVTQTPSHQVTQMGQEVILRCVPISNHLYFYWYRQILGQKVEFLVSFYNNEISEKSEIFDDQFSVERPDGSNFTLKIRSTKLEDSAMYFCASSSGSYNSPLHFGNGTRLTVT.

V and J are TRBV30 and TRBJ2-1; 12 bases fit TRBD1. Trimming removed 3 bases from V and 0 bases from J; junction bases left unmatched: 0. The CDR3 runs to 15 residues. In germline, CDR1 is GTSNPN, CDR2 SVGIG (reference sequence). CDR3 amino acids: CAWRGQGASYNEQFF. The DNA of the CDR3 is TGTGCCTGGAGGGGACAGGGGGCCTCCTACAATGAGCAGTTCTTC.

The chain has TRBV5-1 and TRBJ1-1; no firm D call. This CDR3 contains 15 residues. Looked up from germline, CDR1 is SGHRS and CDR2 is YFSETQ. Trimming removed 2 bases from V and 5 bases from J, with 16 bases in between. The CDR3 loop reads CASSFYDTRGTEAFF. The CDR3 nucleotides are TGCGCCAGCAGCTTCTACGACACCCGAGGGACTGAAGCTTTCTTT.

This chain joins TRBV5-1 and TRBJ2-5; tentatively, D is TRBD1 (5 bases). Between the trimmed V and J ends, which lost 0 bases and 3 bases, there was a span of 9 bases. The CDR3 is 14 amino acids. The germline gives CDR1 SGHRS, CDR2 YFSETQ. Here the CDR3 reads CASSLEQAEETQYF. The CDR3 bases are TGCGCCAGCAGCTTGGAACAGGCAGAAGAGACCCAGTACTTC.

CDR3 loop: CASSSNQGQGAAAQETQYF. The CDR3 DNA reads TGTGCCAGCAGTTCCAACCAAGGACAGGGGGCGGCTGCCCAAGAGACCCAGTACTTC. This sequence joins TRBV28 and TRBJ2-5; TRBD1 matches at 11 bases. The CDR3 totals 19 residues. Trimming cost V 4 bases and J 1 base; bases outside gene matches: 14. Germline V CDR1 and CDR2: MDHEN, SYDVKM.

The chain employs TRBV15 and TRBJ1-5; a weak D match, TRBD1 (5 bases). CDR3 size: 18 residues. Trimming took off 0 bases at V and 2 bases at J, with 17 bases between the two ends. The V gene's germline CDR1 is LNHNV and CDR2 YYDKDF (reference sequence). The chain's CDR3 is CATSRDAGGRQGNQPQHF. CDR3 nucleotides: TGTGCCACCAGCAGAGATGCGGGGGGGAGGCAGGGCAATCAGCCCCAGCATTTT.

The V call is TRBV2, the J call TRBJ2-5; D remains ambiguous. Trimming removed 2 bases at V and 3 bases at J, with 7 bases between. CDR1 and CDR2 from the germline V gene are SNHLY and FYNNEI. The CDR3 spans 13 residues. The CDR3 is CASSELREETQYF. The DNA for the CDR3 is TGTGCCAGCAGTGAACTTAGGGAAGAGACCCAGTACTTC.

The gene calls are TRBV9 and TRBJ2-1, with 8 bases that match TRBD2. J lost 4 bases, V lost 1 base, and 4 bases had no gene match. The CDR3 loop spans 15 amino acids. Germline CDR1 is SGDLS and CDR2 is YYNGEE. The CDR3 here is CASSVKGLGYNEQFF. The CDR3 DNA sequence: TGTGCCAGCAGCGTAAAGGGACTAGGTTACAATGAGCAGTTCTTC.

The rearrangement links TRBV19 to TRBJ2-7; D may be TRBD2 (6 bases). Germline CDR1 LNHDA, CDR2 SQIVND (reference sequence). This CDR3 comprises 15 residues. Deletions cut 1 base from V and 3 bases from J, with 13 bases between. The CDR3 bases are TGTGCCAGTAGTATAGTCGGGAGTGGCTACTACGAGCAGTACTTC. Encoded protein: CASSIVGSGYYEQYF.

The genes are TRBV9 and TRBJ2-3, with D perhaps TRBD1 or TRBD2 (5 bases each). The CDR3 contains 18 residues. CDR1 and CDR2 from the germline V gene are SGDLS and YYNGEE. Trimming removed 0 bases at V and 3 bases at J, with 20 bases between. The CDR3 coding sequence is TGTGCCAGCAGCGTAGGGGTGGGGTACGAGGGGTCGACAGATACGCAGTATTTT. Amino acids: CASSVGVGYEGSTDTQYF.

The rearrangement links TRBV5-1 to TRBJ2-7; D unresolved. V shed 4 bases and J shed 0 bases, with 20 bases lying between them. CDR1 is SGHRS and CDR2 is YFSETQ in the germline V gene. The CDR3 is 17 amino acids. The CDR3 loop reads CASSPQSGPRSSYEQYF. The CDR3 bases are TGCGCCAGCAGCCCCCAATCAGGCCCTAGGAGCTCCTACGAGCAGTACTTC.